This T cell receptor beta chain comes out of a study of spatial heterogeneity in lung cancer. Study-level results: Counts that tracked tumor mutation counts were those of expanded intratumoral alpha and beta TCRs.

MiXCR was run by TCRdb on the 5' RACE reads, yielding one entry per CDR3 protein. Counted here are 20,000 to 30,000 distinct CDR3 sequences, over 7.5% occurring once; the ten biggest clones make up 7.7%. The time point here: sample taken at primary tumor resection. Many counts were recorded for this clonotype. Its antigen is as yet unknown. This CDR3 has 16 residues. In germline, CDR1 is SGHNT, CDR2 YYREEE (reference sequence). V was pared by 4 bases and J by 0 bases, with 2 bases of the junction left unmatched. This rearrangement joins TRBV5-4 to TRBJ2-2; 11 nucleotides align to TRBD2. The sequenced sample was lung tumor tissue, obtained at surgery. This receptor was obtained from a male donor with early-stage non-small cell lung cancer. The CDR3 here is CASSPGLAANTGELFF. The CDR3 DNA reads TGTGCCAGCAGCCCGGGACTAGCGGCGAACACCGGGGAGCTGTTTTTT.